This TCR beta chain was sequenced in a study of blood T cell repertoires in COVID-19. Per the original data handling: Amplifying reference gene primers gave estimates of nucleated cell counts. The assay was immunoSEQ multiplex PCR, and TCRdb's table has in-frame clones only and misses some. V and J calls plus clone size are reproduced from that table; the DNA served to infer D and trimming. The data hold fewer than 300,000 clones, with 70% to 75% observed a single time. The CDR3 is made up of 15 amino acids. The V and J ends lost 2 bases and 0 bases respectively, with 10 bases between them. CDR1 and CDR2 (germline): KGHSH, LQKENI.

The V and J genes are TRBV18 and TRBJ1-2; weak D call: TRBD1 (6 bases). The specimen was peripheral blood. The TCR originated in a woman older than 75 with acute or convalescent COVID-19. The CDR3 DNA is TGTGCCAGCTCACCAGGGGGGGGGCCTAACTATGGCTACACCTTC. It yields the protein CASSPGGGPNYGYTF.